This entry is about one TCR beta chain. Its antigen is unidentified. Sample-barcoded 5' priming and a J-beta primer mix drove a second PCR of roughly 6 to 12 cycles. TCRdb independently ran MiXCR on the 5' RACE reads; one entry per CDR3 protein. The sample yields over a million distinct CDR3 sequences, 42% seen once. The germline V and J ends were trimmed by 3 bases and 8 bases, with 23 bases remaining between them. CDR3 length equals 16 residues. Germline V CDR1 and CDR2: DFQATT, SNEGSKA (reference sequence). This sample was taken from a study of blood T cells in healthy people across ages. Study findings and constraints: Diversity estimated from one million T cells was considered an underestimate. Strongly correlated with naive T cell percentage was TCR beta diversity. More naive CD4+ cells and higher diversity marked long-lived donors relative to aged donors.

V and J are TRBV20-1 and TRBJ2-1; D may match TRBD1 or TRBD2 (6 bases each). The sequenced sample consisted of blood. The receptor comes from a woman under 30 in good health. The CDR3 loop is CSARDPREHRADEQFF. The CDR3 DNA reads as TGCAGTGCTAGGGACCCACGGGAGCACAGGGCAGATGAGCAGTTCTTC.